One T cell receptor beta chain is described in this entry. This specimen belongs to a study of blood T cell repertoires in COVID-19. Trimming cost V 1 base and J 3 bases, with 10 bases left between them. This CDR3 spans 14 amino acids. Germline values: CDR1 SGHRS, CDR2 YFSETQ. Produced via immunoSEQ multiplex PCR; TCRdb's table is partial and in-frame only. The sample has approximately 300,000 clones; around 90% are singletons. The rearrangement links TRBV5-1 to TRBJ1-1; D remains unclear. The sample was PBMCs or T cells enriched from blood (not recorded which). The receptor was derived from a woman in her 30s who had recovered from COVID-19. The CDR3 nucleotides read TGCGCCAGCAGCTTGAGGAGCGCAGACACTGAAGCTTTCTTT. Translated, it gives CASSLRSADTEAFF.